Below are 27 T cell receptor beta chains sequenced from a single sample in a study of CD8 T cells in ankylosing spondylitis (dated by TCRdb to 2016 to 2017). Overall results and qualifications from the work: A TCR beta motif made up of several highly homologous amino acid variants appeared to be characteristic of blood from ankylosing spondylitis patients.

The method was 5' RACE. Sequenced using an Illumina HiSeq 2500. TCRdb reanalyzed the raw reads on its own, using fastp at Q25 for trimming and MiXCR for clone calling, and kept in-frame beta chains. Under each unique CDR3 protein, matching rows form one entry showing the most common genes and DNA. The sample yields about 500,000 distinct CDR3 sequences; more than 9.5% were counted once. The ten largest clones represent under 7.5% of the sample. These receptors' antigens are unknown. Source material: blood, either unsorted or a sorted T cell fraction (not recorded which). Source of these receptors: a male donor with ankylosing spondylitis.

The chain uses TRBV7-9 and TRBJ1-1; D uncertain. The V gene's germline CDR1 is SEHNR and CDR2 FQNEAQ (reference sequence). V was pared by 5 bases and J by 0 bases, with 10 bases between. The CDR3 consists of 14 residues. Written as DNA, the CDR3 is TGTGCCAGCAGCGGCCCGTCGTTGAACACTGAAGCTTTCTTT. It encodes CASSGPSLNTEAFF.

This clonotype showed up many times. The genes are TRBV27 and TRBJ2-1; perhaps TRBD2 as D (6 bases). Trimming left V 4 bases short and J 4 bases short, with 17 bases between. Germline loops: CDR1 MNHEY, CDR2 SMNVEV (reference sequence). The CDR3 is 16 amino acids. The CDR3 is CASSWGSGEVYNEQFF. For the CDR3, the DNA is TGTGCCAGCAGTTGGGGGTCGGGAGAAGTGTACAATGAGCAGTTCTTC.

CDR3 protein: CATSAGGTDTQYF. CDR3 nucleotide sequence: TGTGCCACCTCGGCGGGGGGTACAGATACGCAGTATTTT. This chain connects TRBV25-1 to TRBJ2-3; 8 bases are shared with TRBD2. Looked up from germline, CDR1 is MGHDK and CDR2 is SYGVNS. The J segment lost 3 bases and the V segment lost 10 bases, leaving 6 bases of the junction unmatched. This CDR3 is 13 amino acids long.

This clonotype showed up just a few times. The chain has TRBV6-1 and TRBJ1-1; 8 bases map to TRBD1. Per the germline V gene, CDR1 is MNHNS and CDR2 is SASEGT. This CDR3 has 13 residues. Trimming took 2 bases from V and 9 from J; bases not matched to a gene: 5. CDR3 sequence reads: CASSESGGWKAFF. The CDR3 nucleotides are TGTGCCAGCAGTGAATCAGGGGGCTGGAAAGCTTTCTTT.

A few counts support this clonotype. The rearrangement joins TRBV14 to TRBJ1-4; tentatively, D is TRBD1 (5 bases). The CDR3 totals 14 residues. The V end lost 1 base, the J end lost 7 bases, and 10 bases lay between the germline ends. CDR1 SGHDN and CDR2 FVKESK come from the germline V gene. The CDR3 region is CASSQGQGREKLFF. Here the CDR3 DNA reads TGTGCCAGCAGCCAAGGTCAGGGTCGTGAAAAACTGTTTTTT.

This sequence joins TRBV20-1 and TRBJ2-3, with 9 bases aligning to TRBD2. V gave up 0 bases and J gave up 2 bases; unmatched junction bases: 9. This CDR3 is built from 17 residues. From germline, CDR1 is DFQATT and CDR2 SNEGSKA (reference sequence). In DNA form, the CDR3 reads TGCAGTGCTAGAGATCCGGCGGCGGGAGGGCCCACAGATACGCAGTATTTT. It yields the protein CSARDPAAGGPTDTQYF.

This clonotype was observed at least ten times. The chain couples TRBV24-1 to TRBJ2-1; weak D call: TRBD2 (6 bases). Looked up from germline, CDR1 is KGHDR and CDR2 is SFDVKD. With 2 bases removed from V and 5 bases from J, the gap between germline ends came to 12 bases. This CDR3 has 15 amino acids. The CDR3 here is CATSDSTGGHNEQFF. The CDR3 DNA reads TGTGCCACCAGTGATTCCACCGGGGGACACAATGAGCAGTTCTTC.

The CDR3 spells CATVPEQALDEAFF. In DNA, the CDR3 is TGTGCCACGGTGCCCGAACAGGCGCTAGATGAAGCTTTCTTT. This chain uses TRBV7-9 with TRBJ1-1; maybe TRBD1 (5 bases). The germline CDR1 and CDR2 sequences are SEHNR and FQNEAQ (reference sequence). Trimming stripped 10 bases from V and 7 bases from J, with 22 bases between. The CDR3 has 14 amino acids.

The chain uses TRBV6-1 and TRBJ2-3, with a possible D match to TRBD2 (6 bases). There are 13 residues in the CDR3. CDR1 is MNHNS and CDR2 is SASEGT in the germline V gene. With 6 bases removed from V and 3 bases from J, the gap between germline ends came to 10 bases. The CDR3 region is CASRRAGTDTQYF. CDR3 coding DNA: TGTGCCAGCAGGCGGGCGGGGACAGATACGCAGTATTTT.

The V call is TRBV7-6, the J call TRBJ2-5; TRBD2 might be the D (6 bases). Germline CDR1 is SGHVS and CDR2 is FNYEAQ. The CDR3 extends over 14 amino acids. V was trimmed by 4 bases and J by 2 bases, leaving 11 bases between them. The CDR3 is CASSSRAGQETQYF. CDR3 sequence (DNA): TGTGCCAGCAGCTCTCGAGCGGGTCAAGAGACCCAGTACTTC.

The J gene is TRBJ1-4, the V gene TRBV5-1, with TRBD1 matching over 9 bases. The V segment lost 4 bases and the J segment 10 bases; nucleotides outside the gene matches: 8. The CDR3 extends over 14 amino acids. Germline values: CDR1 SGHRS, CDR2 YFSETQ. The CDR3 sequence is CASSPGTGNGKLFF. The CDR3 coding sequence is TGCGCCAGCAGCCCTGGGACAGGGAACGGAAAACTGTTTTTT. Full variable domain (missing parts from reference TRBV5-1 and TRBJ1-4): KAGVTQTPRYLIKTRGQQVTLSCSPISGHRSVSWYQQTPGQGLQFLFEYFSETQRNKGNFPGRFSGRQFSNSRSEMNVSTLELGDSALYLCASSPGTGNGKLFFGSGTQLSVL.

This clonotype came up a few times. The chain joins TRBV3-1 to TRBJ1-2; D possibly corresponds to TRBD1 (6 bases). The CDR3 contains 14 residues. V lost 5 bases to trimming and J lost 6 bases, with 16 bases between them. Germline V gene data show CDR1 as LGHDT and CDR2 as YNNKEL (reference sequence). DNA of the CDR3: TGTGCCAGCAGCACACAGGGTAATCGGAATGGCTACACCTTC. Its translation: CASSTQGNRNGYTF.

This sequence joins TRBV7-9 and TRBJ2-1, with TRBD1 as a possible D gene (7 bases). The CDR3 covers 15 residues. Trimming cost V 5 bases and J 5 bases, with 16 bases left between them. In germline, CDR1 is SEHNR, CDR2 FQNEAQ (reference sequence). The CDR3 loop reads CASSAAGQRNNEQFF. Here the CDR3 DNA reads TGTGCCAGCAGCGCCGCGGGACAGAGAAACAATGAGCAGTTCTTC.

The rearrangement links TRBV10-2 to TRBJ2-1; the match to TRBD2 covers 8 bases. Germline V gene lookup returns CDR1 WSHSY and CDR2 SAAADI. This CDR3 region has 14 residues. V dropped 6 bases and J dropped 4; count of bases not matched to a gene: 5. CDR3 DNA: TGCGCCAGCAGGGTTCGGGAGGGGTACAATGAGCAGTTCTTC. The encoded protein is CASRVREGYNEQFF.

This clonotype has only a few counts. The genes are TRBV27 and TRBJ1-2; TRBD1 matches at 8 bases. Germline V gene lookup returns CDR1 MNHEY and CDR2 SMNVEV (reference sequence). The V gene end was trimmed by 3 bases and the J gene end by 3 bases; junction bases not matched to a gene: 9. The CDR3 runs to 16 residues. The CDR3 protein is CASSFHPGTGYYGYTF. CDR3 in DNA: TGTGCCAGCAGTTTCCACCCCGGGACAGGATACTATGGCTACACCTTC.

The V gene is TRBV7-9, the J gene TRBJ2-1; 8 bases are shared with TRBD2. J lost 3 bases, V lost 6 bases, and 10 bases had no gene match. This CDR3 is built from 16 residues. Per germline, CDR1 SEHNR and CDR2 FQNEAQ (reference sequence). CDR3 sequence reads: CASRPRGGFNYNEQFF. The CDR3 nucleotides read TGTGCCAGCAGACCTCGCGGGGGGTTCAACTACAATGAGCAGTTCTTC.

The chain combines TRBV10-3 with TRBJ2-1; 8 positions match TRBD1. Trimming removed 0 bases from V and 8 bases from J; junction bases left unmatched: 9. There are 16 residues in the CDR3. CDR1 and CDR2 (germline): ENHRY, SYGVKD. CDR3 DNA sequence: TGTGCCATCAGTGAGTCAATATCAGGGGGCATGGATGAGCAGTTCTTC. It specifies CAISESISGGMDEQFF.

CDR3 coding DNA: TGCAGTGCTAGAGATCTAGGGTGGGAAAACATTCAGTACTTC. It translates to CSARDLGWENIQYF. The rearrangement uses TRBV20-1 and TRBJ2-4; no definite D call. This CDR3 has 14 residues. Germline loops: CDR1 DFQATT, CDR2 SNEGSKA (reference sequence). The V end was cut by 0 bases, the J end by 5 bases, with 11 bases between.

This clonotype was recorded a few times. This chain joins TRBV6-1 and TRBJ2-6; 10 bases are a match to TRBD1. CDR1 is MNHNS and CDR2 is SASEGT in the germline V gene. V was pared by 8 bases and J by 0 bases, with 4 bases of the junction left unmatched. The CDR3 spans 16 residues. CDR3 in amino acids: CASWTGGDSGANVLTF. Written as DNA, the CDR3 is TGTGCCAGCTGGACAGGGGGGGACTCTGGGGCCAACGTCCTGACTTTC.

A word on this clonotype: Relative to the germline gene, one junction end is altered; a read error may explain this. The chain is built from TRBV4-2 and TRBJ2-4; 7 bases agree with TRBD2. The germline gives CDR1 LGHNA, CDR2 YNFKEQ. The CDR3 spans 15 residues. CDR3 bases: TGTGCCAGCAACCAAGGTCGCGGGGGTGCAAACATTCAGTACTTC. Protein: CASNQGRGGANIQYF.

This clonotype was seen more than once but under ten times. CDR3 protein: CASSFGTSGSGGELFF. DNA for the CDR3: TGCGCCAGCAGTTTTGGGACTAGCGGGAGCGGCGGGGAGCTGTTTTTT. This chain links TRBV5-1 with TRBJ2-2; 14 nucleotides match TRBD2. The junction had 7 bases not matched to a gene; V was cut back by 5 bases and J by 7 bases. The CDR3 runs 16 residues. Germline CDR1 reads SGHRS; CDR2 reads YFSETQ.

This clonotype was recorded at least ten times. V usage is TRBV4-2 and J usage is TRBJ1-1; 7 bases are a match to TRBD1. The CDR3 is 16 residues long. The ends lost 2 bases at V and 11 bases at J; junction bases unmatched: 17. Germline V gene data show CDR1 as LGHNA and CDR2 as YNFKEQ. CDR3 sequence: CASSQHSGQADPAAFF. For the CDR3, the DNA is TGTGCCAGCAGCCAACATTCTGGACAGGCCGACCCCGCGGCTTTCTTT.

This clonotype was counted only a few times. The J gene is TRBJ2-1, the V gene TRBV27; the D is unclear. The germline gives CDR1 MNHEY, CDR2 SMNVEV (reference sequence). This CDR3 is built from 12 residues. Trimming shortened V by 6 bases and J by 11 bases, and 14 bases separated the two germline ends. In nucleotides, the CDR3 is TGTGCCAGCAGCCCCATCCCGGAAAAGCAGTTCTTC. It codes for CASSPIPEKQFF.

The gene calls are TRBV18 and TRBJ1-6, with TRBD1 matching 9 bases. Germline V gene sequence: CDR1 KGHSH, CDR2 LQKENI. This CDR3 is built from 14 residues. The ends lost 3 bases at V and 9 bases at J; junction bases unmatched: 3. CDR3 loop: CASSPGQGRSPLHF. The CDR3 DNA reads as TGTGCCAGCTCACCGGGACAGGGTCGTTCACCCCTCCACTTT. The variable domain in full, with the rest retrieved from reference TRBV18 and TRBJ1-6, is NAGVMQNPRHLVRRRGQEARLRCSPMKGHSHVYWYRQLPEEGLKFMVYLQKENIIDESGMPKERFSAEFPKEGPSILRIQQVVRGDSAAYFCASSPGQGRSPLHFGNGTRLTVT.

This sequence joins TRBV20-1 and TRBJ2-5, with a weak D call TRBD1 (7 bases). V was pared by 6 bases and J by 7 bases, with 15 bases between. Germline CDR1 is DFQATT and CDR2 is SNEGSKA (reference sequence). This CDR3 contains 12 residues. CDR3 residues: CSAPEGAGTQYF. The CDR3 region has the DNA TGCAGTGCCCCGGAGGGGGCGGGGACCCAGTACTTC.

This chain links TRBV4-2 with TRBJ2-4, with 11 positions matching TRBD2. CDR1 is LGHNA and CDR2 is YNFKEQ in the germline V gene. Trimming took 4 bases from V and 0 from J; bases not matched to a gene: 5. The CDR3 sequence is 17 residues long. CDR3 sequence: CASSPGTSGLAKNIQYF. Here the CDR3 DNA reads TGTGCCAGCAGCCCGGGGACTAGCGGTCTAGCCAAAAACATTCAGTACTTC.

CDR3 nucleotide sequence: TGTGCCAGCAGCTTAGCCACAGTACGTGGGAGCAATCAGCCCCAGCATTTT. This encodes CASSLATVRGSNQPQHF. The gene calls are TRBV7-8 and TRBJ1-5; D remains ambiguous. Germline assignment: CDR1 SGHVS and CDR2 FQNEAQ. Trimming cost V 0 bases and J 1 base, with 13 bases left between them. This CDR3 region has 17 residues.